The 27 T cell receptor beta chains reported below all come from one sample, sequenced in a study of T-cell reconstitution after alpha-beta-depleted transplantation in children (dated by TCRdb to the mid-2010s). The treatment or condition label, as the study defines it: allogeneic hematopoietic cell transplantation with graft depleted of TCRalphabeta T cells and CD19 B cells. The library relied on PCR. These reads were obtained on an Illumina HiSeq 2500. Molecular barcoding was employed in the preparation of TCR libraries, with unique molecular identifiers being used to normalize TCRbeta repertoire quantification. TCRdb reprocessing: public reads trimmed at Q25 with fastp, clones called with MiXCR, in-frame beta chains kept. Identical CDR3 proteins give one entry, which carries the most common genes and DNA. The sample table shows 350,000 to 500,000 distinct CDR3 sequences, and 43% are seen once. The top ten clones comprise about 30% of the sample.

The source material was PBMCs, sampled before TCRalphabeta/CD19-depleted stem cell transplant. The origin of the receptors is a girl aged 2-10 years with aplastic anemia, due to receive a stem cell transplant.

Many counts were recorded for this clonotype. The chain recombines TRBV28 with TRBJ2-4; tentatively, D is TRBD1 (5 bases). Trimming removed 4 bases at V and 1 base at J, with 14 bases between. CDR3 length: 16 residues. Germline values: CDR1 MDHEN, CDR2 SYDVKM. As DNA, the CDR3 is TGTGCCAGCAGTTCCGGTGGGGCAGACGCCAAAAACATTCAGTACTTC. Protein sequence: CASSSGGADAKNIQYF.

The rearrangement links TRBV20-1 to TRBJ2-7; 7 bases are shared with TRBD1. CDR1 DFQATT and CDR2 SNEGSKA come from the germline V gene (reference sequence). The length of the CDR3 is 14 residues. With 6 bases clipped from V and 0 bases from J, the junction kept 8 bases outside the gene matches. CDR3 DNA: TGCAGTGCCATTCTCCGGGACAGCTCCTACGAGCAGTACTTC. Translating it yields CSAILRDSSYEQYF.

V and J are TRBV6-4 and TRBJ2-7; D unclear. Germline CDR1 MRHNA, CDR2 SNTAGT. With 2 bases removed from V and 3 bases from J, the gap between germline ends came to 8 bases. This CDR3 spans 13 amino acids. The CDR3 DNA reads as TGTGCCAGCAGTGACGCCGCGGTCTACGAGCAGTACTTC. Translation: CASSDAAVYEQYF.

CDR3 DNA: TGTGCCAGCAGCCTTCCTTTGGCCGCTAGCGGGAGGTCGAATGAGCAGTTCTTC. This sequence encodes CASSLPLAASGRSNEQFF. The rearrangement uses TRBV4-2 and TRBJ2-1, with 11 bases aligning to TRBD2. The CDR3 totals 18 residues. The germline gives CDR1 LGHNA, CDR2 YNFKEQ. After removal of 4 bases from V and 7 bases from J, the junction contained 15 bases not matched to a gene.

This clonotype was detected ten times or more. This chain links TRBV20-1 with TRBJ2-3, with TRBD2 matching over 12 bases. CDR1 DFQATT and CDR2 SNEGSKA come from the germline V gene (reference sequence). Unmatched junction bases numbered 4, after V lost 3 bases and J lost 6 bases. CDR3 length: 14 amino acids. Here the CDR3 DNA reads TGCAGTGCTAGGACTAGCGGGAGCTTTGATACGCAGTATTTT. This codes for CSARTSGSFDTQYF.

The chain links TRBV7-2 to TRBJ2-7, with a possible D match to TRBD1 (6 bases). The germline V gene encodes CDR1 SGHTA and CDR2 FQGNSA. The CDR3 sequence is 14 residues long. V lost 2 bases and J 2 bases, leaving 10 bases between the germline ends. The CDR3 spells CASSLSGEPYEQYF. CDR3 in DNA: TGTGCCAGCAGCTTATCAGGGGAGCCCTACGAGCAGTACTTC. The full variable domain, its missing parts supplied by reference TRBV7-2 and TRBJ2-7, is GAGVSQSPSNKVTEKGKDVELRCDPISGHTALYWYRQSLGQGLEFLIYFQGNSAPDKSGLPSDRFSAERTGGSVSTLTIQRTQQEDSAVYLCASSLSGEPYEQYFGPGTRLTVT.

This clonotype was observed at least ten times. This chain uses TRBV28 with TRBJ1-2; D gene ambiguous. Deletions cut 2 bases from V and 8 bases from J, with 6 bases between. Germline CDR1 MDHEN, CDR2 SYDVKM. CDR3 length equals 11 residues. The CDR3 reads CASSLSYGYTF. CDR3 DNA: TGTGCCAGCAGTTTAAGTTACGGCTACACCTTC.

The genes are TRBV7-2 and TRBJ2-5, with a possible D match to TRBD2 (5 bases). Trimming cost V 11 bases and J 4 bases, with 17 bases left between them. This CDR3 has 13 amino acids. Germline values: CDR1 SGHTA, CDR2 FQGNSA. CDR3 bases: TGTGCCTCAAAACGCGGGTTCGCAGAGACCCAGTACTTC. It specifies CASKRGFAETQYF.

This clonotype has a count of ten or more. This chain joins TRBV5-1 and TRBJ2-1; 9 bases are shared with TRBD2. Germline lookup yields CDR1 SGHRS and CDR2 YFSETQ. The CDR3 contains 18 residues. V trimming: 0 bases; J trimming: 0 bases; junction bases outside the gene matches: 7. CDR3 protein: CASSLGPSGTSSYNEQFF. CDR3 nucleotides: TGCGCCAGCAGCTTGGGGCCTAGCGGGACTAGCTCCTACAATGAGCAGTTCTTC.

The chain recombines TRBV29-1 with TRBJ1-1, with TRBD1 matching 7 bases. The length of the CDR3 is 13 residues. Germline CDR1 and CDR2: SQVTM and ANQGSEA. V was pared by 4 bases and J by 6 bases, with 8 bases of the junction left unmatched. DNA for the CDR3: TGCAGCGTTGGGGGCAGGGGGTCGCCTGAAGCTTTCTTT. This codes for CSVGGRGSPEAFF.

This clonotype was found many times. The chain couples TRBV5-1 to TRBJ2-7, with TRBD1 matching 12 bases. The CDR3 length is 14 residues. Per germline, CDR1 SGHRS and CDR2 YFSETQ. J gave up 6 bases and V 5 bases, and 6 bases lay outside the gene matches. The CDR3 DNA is TGCGCCAGCAGTGGGGACAGGGGGCCAGGCGAGCAGTACTTC. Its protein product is CASSGDRGPGEQYF.

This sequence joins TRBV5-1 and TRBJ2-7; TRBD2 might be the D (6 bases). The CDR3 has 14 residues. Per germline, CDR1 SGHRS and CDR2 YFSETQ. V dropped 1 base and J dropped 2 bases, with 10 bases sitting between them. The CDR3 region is CASSLLEGPYEQYF. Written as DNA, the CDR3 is TGCGCCAGCAGCTTGTTGGAGGGGCCCTACGAGCAGTACTTC.

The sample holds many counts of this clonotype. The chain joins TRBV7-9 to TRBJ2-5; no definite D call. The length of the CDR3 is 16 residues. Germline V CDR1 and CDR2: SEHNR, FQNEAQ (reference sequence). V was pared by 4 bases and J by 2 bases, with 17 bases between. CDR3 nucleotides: TGTGCCAGCAGCTCACCTTCACGAGTTTGGCAAGAGACCCAGTACTTC. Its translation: CASSSPSRVWQETQYF.

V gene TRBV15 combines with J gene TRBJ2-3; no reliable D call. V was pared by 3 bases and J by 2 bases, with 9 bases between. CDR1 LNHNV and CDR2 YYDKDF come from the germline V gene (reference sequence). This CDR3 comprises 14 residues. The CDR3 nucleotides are TGTGCCACCAGCAGCGGACGCCACACAGATACGCAGTATTTT. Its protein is CATSSGRHTDTQYF.

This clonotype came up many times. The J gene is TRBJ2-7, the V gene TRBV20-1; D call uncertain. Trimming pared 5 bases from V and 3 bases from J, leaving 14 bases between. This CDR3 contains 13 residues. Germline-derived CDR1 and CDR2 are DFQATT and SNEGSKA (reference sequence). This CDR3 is CSARQEISYEQYF. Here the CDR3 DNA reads TGCAGTGCTCGCCAGGAGATCAGCTACGAGCAGTACTTC.

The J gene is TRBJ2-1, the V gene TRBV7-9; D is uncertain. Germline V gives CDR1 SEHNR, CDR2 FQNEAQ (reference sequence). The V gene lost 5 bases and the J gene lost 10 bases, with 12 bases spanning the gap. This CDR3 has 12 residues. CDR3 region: CASSPLAGEQFF. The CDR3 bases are TGTGCCAGCAGCCCGTTAGCTGGCGAGCAGTTCTTC.

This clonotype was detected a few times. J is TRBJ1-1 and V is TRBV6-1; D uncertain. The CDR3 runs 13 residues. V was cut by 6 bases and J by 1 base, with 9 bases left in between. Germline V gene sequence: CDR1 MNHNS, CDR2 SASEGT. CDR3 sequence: CASRLTQNTEAFF. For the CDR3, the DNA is TGTGCCAGCAGACTAACACAGAACACTGAAGCTTTCTTT.

CDR3 coding DNA: TGCAGCGTTGGAGTTGTCAGGGAAGTCGGCGGGGAGCTGTTTTTT. Amino acid sequence: CSVGVVREVGGELFF. This rearrangement joins TRBV29-1 to TRBJ2-2; D is perhaps TRBD1 (5 bases). The V end was cut by 4 bases, the J end by 7 bases, with 19 bases between. This CDR3 has 15 amino acids. In germline, CDR1 is SQVTM, CDR2 ANQGSEA.

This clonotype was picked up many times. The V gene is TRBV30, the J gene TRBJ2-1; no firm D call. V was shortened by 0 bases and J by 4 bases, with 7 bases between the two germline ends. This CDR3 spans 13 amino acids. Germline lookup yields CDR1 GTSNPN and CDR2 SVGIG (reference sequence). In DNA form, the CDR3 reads TGTGCCTGGAGTGTACAACCTTACAATGAGCAGTTCTTC. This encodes CAWSVQPYNEQFF.

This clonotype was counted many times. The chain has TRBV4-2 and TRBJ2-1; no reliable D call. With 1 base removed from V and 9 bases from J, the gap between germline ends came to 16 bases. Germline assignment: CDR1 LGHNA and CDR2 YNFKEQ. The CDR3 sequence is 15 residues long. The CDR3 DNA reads TGTGCCAGCAGCCAAGTGGTTACAGCCCTAGTTGAGCAGTTCTTC. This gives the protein CASSQVVTALVEQFF.

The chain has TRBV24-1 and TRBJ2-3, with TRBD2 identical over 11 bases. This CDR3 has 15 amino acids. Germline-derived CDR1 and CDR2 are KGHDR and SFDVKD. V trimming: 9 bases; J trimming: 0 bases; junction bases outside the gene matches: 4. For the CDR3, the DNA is TGTGCCACCGGGACTAGCGGATCAAGCACAGATACGCAGTATTTT. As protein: CATGTSGSSTDTQYF.

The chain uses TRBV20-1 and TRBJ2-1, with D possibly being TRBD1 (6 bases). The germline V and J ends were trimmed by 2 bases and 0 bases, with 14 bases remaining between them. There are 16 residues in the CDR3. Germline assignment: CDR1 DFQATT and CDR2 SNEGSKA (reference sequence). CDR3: CSARRRTVLSYNEQFF. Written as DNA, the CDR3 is TGCAGTGCTAGAAGACGGACAGTTCTCTCCTACAATGAGCAGTTCTTC.

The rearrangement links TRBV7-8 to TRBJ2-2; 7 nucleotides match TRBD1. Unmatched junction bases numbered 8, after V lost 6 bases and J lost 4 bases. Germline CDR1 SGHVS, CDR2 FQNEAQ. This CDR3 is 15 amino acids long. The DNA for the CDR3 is TGTGCCAGCAGTCTACAGGGGCTGGGCACCGGGGAGCTGTTTTTT. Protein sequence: CASSLQGLGTGELFF.

The CDR3 reads CASGYGAGTDTQYF. In DNA, the CDR3 is TGTGCCAGCGGTTACGGGGCAGGGACAGATACGCAGTATTTT. This rearrangement joins TRBV7-9 to TRBJ2-3; D possibly matches TRBD1 or TRBD2 (5 bases each). CDR1 and CDR2 (germline): SEHNR, FQNEAQ (reference sequence). This CDR3 spans 14 amino acids. The V gene lost 8 bases and the J gene lost 3 bases, with 15 bases spanning the gap.

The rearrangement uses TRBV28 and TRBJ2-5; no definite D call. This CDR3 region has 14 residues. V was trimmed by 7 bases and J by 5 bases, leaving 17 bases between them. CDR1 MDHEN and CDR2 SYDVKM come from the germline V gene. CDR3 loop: CASMVRQSTETQYF. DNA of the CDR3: TGTGCCAGCATGGTTCGCCAGAGCACGGAGACCCAGTACTTC. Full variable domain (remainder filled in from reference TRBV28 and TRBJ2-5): DVKVTQSSRYLVKRTGEKVFLECVQDMDHENMFWYRQDPGLGLRLIYFSYDVKMKEKGDIPEGYSVSREKKERFSLILESASTNQTSMYLCASMVRQSTETQYFGPGTRLLVL.

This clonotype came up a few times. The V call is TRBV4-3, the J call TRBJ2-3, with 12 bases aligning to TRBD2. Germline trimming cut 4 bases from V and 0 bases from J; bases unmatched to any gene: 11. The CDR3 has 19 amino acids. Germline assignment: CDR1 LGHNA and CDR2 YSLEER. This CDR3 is CASSLGPAGTSGSTDTQYF. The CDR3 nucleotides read TGCGCCAGCAGCCTAGGGCCAGCAGGGACTAGCGGGAGCACAGATACGCAGTATTTT.

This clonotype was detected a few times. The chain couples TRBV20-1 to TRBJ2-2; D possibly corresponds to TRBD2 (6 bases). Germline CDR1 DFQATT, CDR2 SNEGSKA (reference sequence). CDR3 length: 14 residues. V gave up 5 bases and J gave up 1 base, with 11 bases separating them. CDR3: CSASTRLNTGELFF. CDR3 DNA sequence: TGCAGTGCTTCGACTAGACTGAACACCGGGGAGCTGTTTTTT.